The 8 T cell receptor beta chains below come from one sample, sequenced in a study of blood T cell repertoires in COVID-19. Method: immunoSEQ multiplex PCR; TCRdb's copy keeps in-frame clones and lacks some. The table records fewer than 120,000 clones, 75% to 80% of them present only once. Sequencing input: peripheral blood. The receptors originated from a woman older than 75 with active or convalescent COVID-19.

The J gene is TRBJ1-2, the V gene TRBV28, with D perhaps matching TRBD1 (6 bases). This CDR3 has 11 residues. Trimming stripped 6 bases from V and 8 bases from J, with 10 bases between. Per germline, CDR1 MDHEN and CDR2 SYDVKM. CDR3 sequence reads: CASSYREGYTF. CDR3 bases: TGTGCCAGCAGCTACAGGGAAGGCTACACCTTC.

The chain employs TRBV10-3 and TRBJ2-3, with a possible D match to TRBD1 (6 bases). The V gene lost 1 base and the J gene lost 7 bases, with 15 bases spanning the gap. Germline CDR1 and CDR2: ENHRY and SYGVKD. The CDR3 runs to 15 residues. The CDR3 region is CAISEWGQGLNTQYF. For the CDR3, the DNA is TGTGCCATCAGTGAGTGGGGTCAGGGGCTAAATACGCAGTATTTT.

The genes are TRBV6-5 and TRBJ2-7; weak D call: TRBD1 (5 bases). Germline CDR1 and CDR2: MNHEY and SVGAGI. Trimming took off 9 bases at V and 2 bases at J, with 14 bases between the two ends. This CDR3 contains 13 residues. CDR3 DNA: TGTGCCAGTCAGGGTACCCCCCCCTACGAGCAGTACTTC. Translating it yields CASQGTPPYEQYF.

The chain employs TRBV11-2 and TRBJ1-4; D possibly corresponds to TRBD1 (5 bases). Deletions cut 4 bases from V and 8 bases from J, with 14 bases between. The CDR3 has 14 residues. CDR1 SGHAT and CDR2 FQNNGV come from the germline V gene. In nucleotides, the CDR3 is TGTGCCAGCAGCTCCCCAGGGATAGGGGAAAAACTGTTTTTT. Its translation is CASSSPGIGEKLFF.

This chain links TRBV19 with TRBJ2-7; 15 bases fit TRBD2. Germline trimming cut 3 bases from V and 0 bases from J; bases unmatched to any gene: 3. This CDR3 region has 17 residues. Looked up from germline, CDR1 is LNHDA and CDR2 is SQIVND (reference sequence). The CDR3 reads CASSMGLAGGRSYEQYF. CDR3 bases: TGTGCCAGTAGTATGGGACTAGCGGGAGGCCGCTCCTACGAGCAGTACTTC. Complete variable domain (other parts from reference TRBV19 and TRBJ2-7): DGGITQSPKYLFRKEGQNVTLSCEQNLNHDAMYWYRQDPGQGLRLIYYSQIVNDFQKGDIAEGYSVSREKKESFPLTVTSAQKNPTAFYLCASSMGLAGGRSYEQYFGPGTRLTVT.

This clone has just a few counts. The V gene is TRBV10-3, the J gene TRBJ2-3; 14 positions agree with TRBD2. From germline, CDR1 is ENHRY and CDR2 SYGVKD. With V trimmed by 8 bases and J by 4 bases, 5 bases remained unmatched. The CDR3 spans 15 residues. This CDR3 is CAIGTSGRRSDTQYF. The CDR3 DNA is TGTGCCATCGGGACTAGCGGGAGACGGTCAGATACGCAGTATTTT.

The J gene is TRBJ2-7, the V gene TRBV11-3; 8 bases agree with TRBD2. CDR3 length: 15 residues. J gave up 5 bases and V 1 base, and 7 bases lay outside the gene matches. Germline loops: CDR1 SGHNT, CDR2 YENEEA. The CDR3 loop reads CASSLGSGSFDEQYF. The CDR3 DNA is TGTGCCAGCAGCTTAGGGAGCGGGAGCTTCGACGAGCAGTACTTC.

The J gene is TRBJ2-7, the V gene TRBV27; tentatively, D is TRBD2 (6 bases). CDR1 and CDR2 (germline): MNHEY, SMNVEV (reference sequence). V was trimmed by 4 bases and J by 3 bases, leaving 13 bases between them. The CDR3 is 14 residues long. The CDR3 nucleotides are TGTGCCAGCAGTTCCTTGGGGGGAAGCTACGAGCAGTACTTC. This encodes CASSSLGGSYEQYF.